This entry lists 21 T cell receptor beta chains sequenced from one sample in a study of blood T cell repertoires in COVID-19 (TCRdb year 2020). Library generation was performed with the immunoSEQ multiplex PCR assay. TCRdb took over this immuneACCESS table, retaining in-frame rearrangements with V and J assigned. Such tables are incomplete; in checked studies, under half of the missing clones stem from an unresolved V gene, and the remainder is unexplained. The sample records about 210,000 clones, over 70% of which are singletons. Of the sample, roughly 8.8% is held by the ten largest clones. Sequencing was done on a sample of peripheral blood. Every receptor here comes from a woman in her 50s with acute or convalescent COVID-19.

This clone was picked up a small number of times. The rearrangement joins TRBV10-3 to TRBJ2-3, with TRBD2 matching over 13 bases. V lost 10 bases and J lost 4; bases outside the gene matches: 5. Germline assignment: CDR1 ENHRY and CDR2 SYGVKD. CDR3 length equals 14 residues. The CDR3 loop reads CATRTSGSSDTQYF. The CDR3 DNA reads as TGTGCCACCAGGACTAGCGGGAGTTCAGATACGCAGTATTTT.

The table lists this clone with a count of one. The rearrangement links TRBV20-1 to TRBJ2-7, with D possibly being TRBD2 (6 bases). The germline V gene encodes CDR1 DFQATT and CDR2 SNEGSKA (reference sequence). The CDR3 contains 11 residues. Trimming pared 6 bases from V and 7 bases from J, leaving 13 bases between. As DNA, the CDR3 is TGCAGTGCAACGCGGCTAGCGGAGCAGTACTTC. This translates into CSATRLAEQYF.

The chain uses TRBV11-2 and TRBJ2-7; D not resolved. This CDR3 is built from 13 residues. Per the germline V gene, CDR1 is SGHAT and CDR2 is FQNNGV. V lost 0 bases, J lost 3 bases, and 6 bases lay in between. The CDR3 DNA is TGTGCCAGCAGCTTAGAAATGAGCTACGAGCAGTACTTC. Translated: CASSLEMSYEQYF. Together with reference TRBV11-2 and TRBJ2-7, the CDR3 gives the full variable domain: EAGVAQSPRYKIIEKRQSVAFWCNPISGHATLYWYQQILGQGPKLLIQFQNNGVVDDSQLPKDRFSAERLKGVDSTLKIQPAKLEDSAVYLCASSLEMSYEQYFGPGTRLTVT.

This clone was counted a single time. This sequence joins TRBV2 and TRBJ2-3, with 12 bases matching TRBD2. This CDR3 has 21 residues. Trimming cost V 6 bases and J 1 base; bases outside gene matches: 20. In germline, CDR1 is SNHLY, CDR2 FYNNEI. The CDR3 loop is CASRGVLAGGPEWGGTDTQYF. The CDR3 nucleotides are TGTGCCAGCAGAGGGGTCCTAGCGGGAGGGCCTGAATGGGGCGGCACAGATACGCAGTATTTT.

This chain uses TRBV28 with TRBJ2-1; the match to TRBD1 covers 12 bases. With V trimmed by 4 bases and J by 10 bases, 11 bases remained unmatched. The germline V gene has CDR1 MDHEN and CDR2 SYDVKM. The CDR3 extends over 16 amino acids. The CDR3 reads CASSSAGTGGKREQFF. The DNA of the CDR3 is TGTGCCAGCAGTTCGGCCGGGACAGGGGGCAAGAGAGAGCAGTTCTTC. The full variable domain, completed using reference TRBV28 and TRBJ2-1, is DVKVTQSSRYLVKRTGEKVFLECVQDMDHENMFWYRQDPGLGLRLIYFSYDVKMKEKGDIPEGYSVSREKKERFSLILESASTNQTSMYLCASSSAGTGGKREQFFGPGTRLTVL.

The chain is built from TRBV3-1 (or the pseudogene TRBV3-2) and TRBJ1-1; TRBD1 is a possible D gene (5 bases). V dropped 5 bases and J dropped 11 bases, with 15 bases sitting between them. The CDR3 length is 12 residues. From germline, CDR1 is LGHDT and CDR2 YNNKEL (reference sequence). CDR3 DNA: TGTGCCAGCAGCGGCAGGGCCGGTACGGCTTTCTTT. Translation: CASSGRAGTAFF.

This clone showed up just a few times. The V gene is TRBV7-3, the J gene TRBJ2-2; the match to TRBD1 covers 9 bases. The length of the CDR3 is 17 residues. Trimming removed 2 bases from V and 0 bases from J; junction bases left unmatched: 4. The germline V gene has CDR1 SGHTA and CDR2 FQGTGA. CDR3 sequence reads: CASSLEGQGANTGELFF. The CDR3 DNA reads as TGTGCCAGCAGCTTAGAGGGACAGGGCGCGAACACCGGGGAGCTGTTTTTT.

The chain combines TRBV27 with TRBJ1-1; the D gene is possibly TRBD1 (6 bases). The CDR3 totals 14 residues. Trimming left V 3 bases short and J 5 bases short, with 13 bases between. CDR1 MNHEY and CDR2 SMNVEV come from the germline V gene (reference sequence). The CDR3 region is CASSFRGAGTEAFF. The CDR3 DNA sequence: TGTGCCAGCAGTTTCCGGGGGGCCGGTACTGAAGCTTTCTTT.

This clone was detected only once. This chain connects TRBV18 to TRBJ1-2; D is possibly TRBD1 (6 bases). Trimming left V 4 bases short and J 3 bases short, with 18 bases between. From germline, CDR1 is KGHSH and CDR2 LQKENI. The CDR3 has 16 residues. The chain's CDR3 is CASSLLGGGEDYGYTF. The DNA for the CDR3 is TGTGCCAGCTCACTCCTAGGGGGGGGCGAGGACTATGGCTACACCTTC.

The chain couples TRBV7-2 to TRBJ1-1; D not resolved. The CDR3 is 15 amino acids. V was shortened by 1 base and J by 6 bases, with 15 bases between the two germline ends. Germline loops: CDR1 SGHTA, CDR2 FQGNSA. DNA of the CDR3: TGTGCCAGCAGCTTAGGCCCAACTGGTACGGCTGAAGCTTTCTTT. Encoded protein: CASSLGPTGTAEAFF. The full variable domain, rest sourced from reference TRBV7-2 and TRBJ1-1, is GAGVSQSPSNKVTEKGKDVELRCDPISGHTALYWYRQSLGQGLEFLIYFQGNSAPDKSGLPSDRFSAERTGGSVSTLTIQRTQQEDSAVYLCASSLGPTGTAEAFFGQGTRLTVV.

The J gene is TRBJ2-2, the V gene TRBV10-1; D remains ambiguous. In germline, CDR1 is WNHNN, CDR2 SYGVQD (reference sequence). This CDR3 is built from 14 residues. V lost 3 bases to trimming and J lost 4 bases, with 9 bases between them. The CDR3 bases are TGCGCCAGCAGTGATGGCACCTCCACCGGGGAGCTGTTTTTT. This translates into CASSDGTSTGELFF.

The V and J genes are TRBV6-5 and TRBJ1-2; the D is unclear. The length of the CDR3 is 14 residues. Germline CDR1 reads MNHEY; CDR2 reads SVGAGI. Trimming took off 6 bases at V and 3 bases at J, with 14 bases between the two ends. DNA of the CDR3: TGTGCCAGCAGGCGACTCCACCGGGACTATGGCTACACCTTC. Translation gives CASRRLHRDYGYTF.

V and J are TRBV5-5 and TRBJ2-5; D perhaps matches TRBD1 (6 bases). The germline V gene encodes CDR1 SGHKS and CDR2 YYEKEE (reference sequence). Trimming left V 3 bases short and J 1 base short, with 16 bases between. The CDR3 is 16 residues long. In nucleotides, the CDR3 is TGTGCCAGCAGCTCCAACCTACGACAGGTCCAAGAGACCCAGTACTTC. It specifies CASSSNLRQVQETQYF.

This chain connects TRBV7-8 to TRBJ1-1; unclear D gene. The germline V gene has CDR1 SGHVS and CDR2 FQNEAQ. V lost 6 bases, J lost 2 bases, and 7 bases lay in between. The CDR3 has 12 residues. CDR3 bases: TGTGCCAGCAGTCCATTTAACACTGAAGCTTTCTTT. Translated: CASSPFNTEAFF.

V gene TRBV5-1 combines with J gene TRBJ2-1, with 8 bases aligning to TRBD2. This CDR3 has 14 amino acids. In germline, CDR1 is SGHRS, CDR2 YFSETQ. The V segment lost 6 bases and the J segment 7 bases; nucleotides outside the gene matches: 9. In DNA form, the CDR3 reads TGCGCCAGCAAATATTCACTAGCGGAAAATGAGCAGTTCTTC. It yields the protein CASKYSLAENEQFF.

The chain combines TRBV4-2 with TRBJ2-2; no reliable D call. This CDR3 spans 12 amino acids. V shed 0 bases and J shed 6 bases, with 2 bases lying between them. CDR1 LGHNA and CDR2 YNFKEQ come from the germline V gene. The CDR3: CASSQDAGELFF. CDR3 bases: TGTGCCAGCAGCCAAGACGCCGGGGAGCTGTTTTTT.

V is TRBV24-1 and J is TRBJ2-1, with TRBD1 matching 9 bases. J lost 8 bases, V lost 3 bases, and 10 bases had no gene match. The CDR3 runs 16 residues. Germline CDR1 reads KGHDR; CDR2 reads SFDVKD. The CDR3 protein is CATSDPTGTGYHEQFF. The CDR3 DNA reads TGTGCCACCAGTGATCCCACCGGGACAGGGTATCATGAGCAGTTCTTC.

The chain recombines TRBV7-6 with TRBJ2-7; D call uncertain. CDR1 SGHVS and CDR2 FNYEAQ come from the germline V gene. The CDR3 length is 14 residues. Trimming took 8 bases from V and 6 from J, leaving 20 bases between them. DNA for the CDR3: TGTGCCAGCGGCATCCTTCCGAGGCCCGGCGAGCAGTACTTC. Encoded protein: CASGILPRPGEQYF.

The chain uses TRBV28 and TRBJ1-2; 7 bases are shared with TRBD1. Germline trimming cut 2 bases from V and 0 bases from J; bases unmatched to any gene: 3. This CDR3 has 15 amino acids. Looked up from germline, CDR1 is MDHEN and CDR2 is SYDVKM. The CDR3 DNA follows: TGTGCCAGCAGTTTAGGACAGGTGACTAACTATGGCTACACCTTC. This translates into CASSLGQVTNYGYTF.

This clone was seen a single time. CDR3 DNA sequence: TGCAGCGTGGGGGGTGACAGGGCGAACACCGGGGAGCTGTTTTTT. Its translation is CSVGGDRANTGELFF. The rearrangement uses TRBV29-1 and TRBJ2-2, with a weak D call TRBD1 (7 bases). V lost 6 bases to trimming and J lost 0 bases, with 14 bases between them. The germline V gene encodes CDR1 SQVTM and CDR2 ANQGSEA. The CDR3 is 15 residues long.

V gene TRBV19 combines with J gene TRBJ1-5, with D possibly TRBD1 on 5 matching bases. CDR1 and CDR2 (germline): LNHDA, SQIVND (reference sequence). This CDR3 comprises 13 residues. V lost 7 bases and J lost 0, with 7 bases in between. The CDR3 spells CASTDTSNQPQHF. CDR3 nucleotides: TGTGCCAGTACGGACACTAGCAATCAGCCCCAGCATTTT.